The clone carrying this T cell receptor (beta chain) was seen ten or more times. The target antigen is unknown. TCRdb reprocessed the 5' RACE reads with MiXCR, giving one entry per CDR3 protein. In the table there are around 680,000 distinct CDR3 sequences, about 9.4% of which are singletons. These data belong to a study of identical twins. Study-level points and caveats: Invariant MAIT and iNKT cells may have partly biased zero-insertion analyses. Weaker excess sharing between twins was seen in beta out-of-frame sequences. Alpha sequences that were out-of-frame and twin-shared showed an excess of low generation probability.

This CDR3 is 12 amino acids long. V lost 6 bases, J lost 2 bases, and 8 bases lay in between. In addition, the sample was reused for a study of yellow fever vaccine responses in identical twins.

This chain links TRBV12-3 or TRBV12-4 with TRBJ2-7; D uncertain. The sequencing sample was made of PBMCs. This receptor was obtained from a woman aged 18-29 years in good health. The CDR3 DNA is TGTGCCAGCAGGTCCCTAGCCTACGAGCAGTACTTC. Protein sequence: CASRSLAYEQYF.